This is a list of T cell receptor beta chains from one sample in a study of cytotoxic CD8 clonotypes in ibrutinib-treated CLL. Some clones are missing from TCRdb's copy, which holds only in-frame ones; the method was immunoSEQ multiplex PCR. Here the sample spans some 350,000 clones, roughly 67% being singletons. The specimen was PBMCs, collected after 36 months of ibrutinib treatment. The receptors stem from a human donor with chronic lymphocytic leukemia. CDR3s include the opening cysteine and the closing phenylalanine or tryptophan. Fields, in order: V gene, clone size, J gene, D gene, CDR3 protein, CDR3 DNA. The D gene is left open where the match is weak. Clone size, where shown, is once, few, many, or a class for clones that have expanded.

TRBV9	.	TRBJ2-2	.	CASSVGRRGFTWARDTGELFF	TGTGCCAGCAGCGTAGGACGGAGGGGGTTCACGTGGGCGCGGGACACCGGGGAGCTGTTTTTT
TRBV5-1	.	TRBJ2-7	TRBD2	CASSPGLAGGKDPIRYEQYF	TGCGCCAGCAGCCCGGGACTAGCGGGAGGGAAAGATCCGATCCGTTACGAGCAGTACTTC
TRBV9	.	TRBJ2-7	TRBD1	CASSPGQVHYEQYF	TGTGCCAGCAGCCCGGGACAGGTTCACTACGAGCAGTACTTC
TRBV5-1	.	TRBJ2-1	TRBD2	CASSFSGSLSSYNEQFF	TGCGCCAGCAGCTTTAGCGGGTCCCTAAGCTCCTACAATGAGCAGTTCTTC
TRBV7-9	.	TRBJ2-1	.	CASTNGRSNEQFF	TGTGCCAGCACCAATGGGAGGTCCAATGAGCAGTTCTTC
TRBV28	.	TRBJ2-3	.	CASGTGTDTQYF	TGTGCCAGCGGGACTGGCACAGATACGCAGTATTTT
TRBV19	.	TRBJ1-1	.	CASSITPKGHAFF	TGTGCCAGTAGTATAACACCAAAGGGACATGCTTTCTTT
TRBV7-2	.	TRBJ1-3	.	CASSFGGFENTIYF	TGTGCCAGCAGCTTCGGGGGGTTTGAAAACACCATATATTTT
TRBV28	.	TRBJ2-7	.	CASSSAGEGRGSYEQYF	TGTGCCAGCAGTTCCGCGGGTGAGGGACGGGGCTCCTACGAGCAGTACTTC
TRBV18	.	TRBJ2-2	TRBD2	CASSQGLAGASNTGELFF	TGTGCCAGCTCACAGGGACTAGCGGGGGCCTCGAACACCGGGGAGCTGTTTTTT
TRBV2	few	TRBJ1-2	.	CASNGWIITNYGYTF	TGTGCCAGCAATGGGTGGATCATCACTAACTATGGCTACACCTTC
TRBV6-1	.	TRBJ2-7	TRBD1	CASSESRERQGWHF	TGTGCCAGCAGTGAATCTCGGGAAAGACAGGGCTGGCACTTC
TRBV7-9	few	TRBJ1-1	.	CASSLPPRGDTEAFF	TGTGCCAGCAGCCTACCCCCACGGGGCGACACTGAAGCTTTCTTT
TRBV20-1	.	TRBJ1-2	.	CSAWARYGYTF	TGCAGTGCTTGGGCGAGGTATGGCTACACCTTC
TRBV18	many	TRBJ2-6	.	CASSPPAGANVLTF	TGTGCCAGCTCACCACCTGCTGGGGCCAACGTCCTGACTTTC
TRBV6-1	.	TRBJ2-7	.	CASKGLNPYEQYF	TGTGCCAGCAAGGGGCTGAATCCGTACGAGCAGTACTTC
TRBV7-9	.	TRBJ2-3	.	CASSLATDTQYF	TGTGCCAGCAGCTTAGCGACGGATACGCAGTATTTT
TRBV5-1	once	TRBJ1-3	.	CASSLAPQGGNTIYF	TGCGCCAGCAGCTTGGCCCCGCAGGGGGGAAACACCATATATTTT
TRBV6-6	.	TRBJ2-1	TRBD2	CAAEREGRGEQFF	TGTGCCGCGGAGCGGGAGGGCCGTGGTGAGCAGTTCTTC
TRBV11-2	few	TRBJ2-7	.	CASSRRGPYEQYF	TGTGCCAGCAGTAGACGGGGACCTTACGAGCAGTACTTC
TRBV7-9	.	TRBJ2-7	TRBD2	CASSSGNPTSGSNYEQYF	TGTGCCAGCAGCTCCGGCAACCCCACTAGCGGGAGTAACTACGAGCAGTACTTC
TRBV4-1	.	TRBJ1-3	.	CASSQFPNRVENTIYF	TGCGCCAGCAGCCAATTCCCGAACAGGGTTGAGAACACCATATATTTT
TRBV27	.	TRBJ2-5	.	CASSLLWGETQYF	TGTGCCAGCAGTTTACTGTGGGGGGAGACCCAGTACTTC
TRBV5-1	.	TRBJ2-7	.	CASSLSGHPTSYEQYF	TGCGCCAGCAGCTTGTCGGGACACCCCACCTCCTACGAGCAGTACTTC
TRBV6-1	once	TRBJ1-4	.	CASTLQGTNEKLFF	TGTGCCAGCACTCTACAGGGAACGAATGAAAAACTGTTTTTT
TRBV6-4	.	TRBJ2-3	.	CASSKGGTDTQYF	TGTGCCAGCAGCAAAGGGGGCACAGATACGCAGTATTTT
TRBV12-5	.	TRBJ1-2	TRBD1	CASGSFPGQGGNYGYTF	TGTGCTAGTGGTTCCTTTCCGGGACAGGGGGGGAACTATGGCTACACCTTC
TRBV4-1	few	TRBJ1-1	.	CASSQGQPEAFF	TGCGCCAGCAGCCAAGGACAGCCTGAAGCTTTCTTT
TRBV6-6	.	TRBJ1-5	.	CASSPAGEGDDQPQHF	TGTGCCAGCAGCCCCGCGGGGGAAGGAGACGATCAGCCCCAGCATTTT
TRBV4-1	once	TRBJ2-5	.	CASSQDPASSGETQYF	TGCGCCAGCAGCCAAGATCCGGCTTCCTCCGGGGAGACCCAGTACTTC
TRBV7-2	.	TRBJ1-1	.	CASSLYNGYTEAFF	TGTGCCAGCAGCTTATATAACGGTTACACTGAAGCTTTCTTT
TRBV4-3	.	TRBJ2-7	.	CASSQGTGTPHEQYF	TGCGCCAGCAGCCAAGGAACCGGGACACCTCACGAGCAGTACTTC